Below, 13 T cell receptor beta chains from the same sample are listed, as sequenced in a study of control samples from healthy donors and cancer patients. Produced via immunoSEQ multiplex PCR; TCRdb's table is partial and in-frame only. The sample has about 140,000 clones, 92% seen once; the top ten hold around 11%. The sequenced material came from blood. Receptors originate from a young man in good health.

The chain uses TRBV2 and TRBJ2-2; TRBD1 matches 9 bases. The CDR3 loop spans 15 amino acids. CDR1 and CDR2 from the germline V gene are SNHLY and FYNNEI. With 9 bases clipped from V and 7 bases from J, the junction kept 12 bases outside the gene matches. The CDR3 coding sequence is TGTGCCAGTCTCTCGGGACAGGGAATCCTCGGGGAGCTGTTTTTT. The encoded protein is CASLSGQGILGELFF.

The chain carries TRBV11-2 and TRBJ1-1, with 8 bases fitting TRBD1. Per the germline V gene, CDR1 is SGHAT and CDR2 is FQNNGV. Trimming took 1 base from V and 5 from J; bases not matched to a gene: 6. This CDR3 is 15 amino acids long. The CDR3 protein is CASSLGWTGITEAFF. The CDR3 nucleotides are TGTGCCAGCAGCTTAGGCTGGACAGGGATTACTGAAGCTTTCTTT.

The rearrangement links TRBV9 to TRBJ2-2; D unresolved. Germline V gene lookup returns CDR1 SGDLS and CDR2 YYNGEE. Deletions cut 1 base from V and 6 bases from J, with 4 bases between. The CDR3 totals 12 residues. CDR3 loop: CASSVLAGELFF. The CDR3 DNA is TGTGCCAGCAGCGTACTCGCCGGGGAGCTGTTTTTT.

V usage is TRBV2 and J usage is TRBJ2-1; 11 bases agree with TRBD2. The germline gives CDR1 SNHLY, CDR2 FYNNEI. The CDR3 spans 14 residues. Trimming cost V 6 bases and J 7 bases; bases outside gene matches: 5. CDR3 residues: CASRPWTSGNEQFF. As DNA, the CDR3 is TGTGCCAGCAGGCCCTGGACTAGCGGGAATGAGCAGTTCTTC.

The CDR3 loop is CASSSQGGGTEAFF. DNA of the CDR3: TGTGCCAGCAGTTCACAGGGTGGCGGCACTGAAGCTTTCTTT. This sequence joins TRBV6-5 and TRBJ1-1, with TRBD1 as a possible D gene (6 bases). V was clipped by 4 bases and J by 4 bases, with 13 bases between them. Germline CDR1 reads MNHEY; CDR2 reads SVGAGI. The CDR3 runs 14 residues.

This chain connects TRBV25-1 to TRBJ2-1; weak D call: TRBD2 (6 bases). The CDR3 is 15 residues long. Between the trimmed V and J ends, which lost 6 bases and 9 bases, there was a span of 21 bases. Germline CDR1 and CDR2: MGHDK and SYGVNS. The CDR3 region has the DNA TGTGCCAGCAGCGGGGACTCCTACATCCAGGGTGAGCAGTTCTTC. Protein: CASSGDSYIQGEQFF.

The chain couples TRBV6-5 to TRBJ2-1, with D possibly TRBD2 on 6 matching bases. Trimming stripped 2 bases from V and 0 bases from J, with 8 bases between. Germline V gene data show CDR1 as MNHEY and CDR2 as SVGAGI. This CDR3 contains 15 residues. This CDR3 reads CASSYDGSSYNEQFF. CDR3 DNA: TGTGCCAGCAGTTACGACGGGAGCTCCTACAATGAGCAGTTCTTC.

The chain combines TRBV12-3 or TRBV12-4 with TRBJ1-2; D remains ambiguous. The germline V and J ends were trimmed by 5 bases and 2 bases, with 9 bases remaining between them. The CDR3 has 13 amino acids. In DNA, the CDR3 is TGTGCCAGCAGTGGACGGAAGAACTATGGCTACACCTTC. Its translation: CASSGRKNYGYTF.

In this sample, this clone turned up once. The chain uses TRBV5-4 and TRBJ2-7; TRBD2 matches at 16 bases. The germline gives CDR1 SGHNT, CDR2 YYREEE (reference sequence). The CDR3 is 15 residues long. Unmatched junction bases numbered 8, after V lost 3 bases and J lost 11 bases. The chain's CDR3 is CASSSSLGLAGGKYF. CDR3 nucleotides: TGTGCCAGCAGCTCCTCACTGGGACTAGCGGGAGGGAAGTACTTC.

The count of this clone is one. The chain uses TRBV6-2 or TRBV6-3 and TRBJ2-6; 9 bases line up with TRBD2. The CDR3 runs 19 residues. V trimming: 2 bases; J trimming: 0 bases; junction bases outside the gene matches: 8. Per germline, CDR1 MNHEY and CDR2 SVGEGT. CDR3: CASSYTTSGYSSGANVLTF. The CDR3, as DNA: TGTGCCAGCAGTTACACGACTAGCGGCTATTCCTCTGGGGCCAACGTCCTGACTTTC.

The chain links TRBV30 to TRBJ2-5; 10 bases match TRBD1. Germline V gives CDR1 GTSNPN, CDR2 SVGIG (reference sequence). The V gene end was trimmed by 5 bases and the J gene end by 7 bases; junction bases not matched to a gene: 4. The CDR3 loop spans 12 amino acids. CDR3 coding DNA: TGTGCCTGGCGCGGGGACAGGGGGACCCAGTACTTC. Protein: CAWRGDRGTQYF. The full variable domain, with the rest looked up from reference TRBV30 and TRBJ2-5, is SQTIHQWPATLVQPVGSPLSLECTVEGTSNPNLYWYRQAAGRGLQLLFYSVGIGQISSEVPQNLSASRPQDRQFILSSKKLLLSDSGFYLCAWRGDRGTQYFGPGTRLLVL.

The chain employs TRBV10-2 and TRBJ2-7; D unresolved. The CDR3 runs 13 residues. Germline V lookup: CDR1 WSHSY, CDR2 SAAADI. The V gene lost 2 bases and the J gene lost 5 bases, with 10 bases spanning the gap. The CDR3 is CASSEVVKDEQYF. CDR3 in DNA: TGCGCCAGCAGTGAGGTCGTTAAGGACGAGCAGTACTTC.

V usage is TRBV7-8 and J usage is TRBJ1-6; the match to TRBD1 covers 8 bases. The CDR3 sequence is 13 residues long. J lost 9 bases, V lost 10 bases, and 8 bases had no gene match. From germline, CDR1 is SGHVS and CDR2 FQNEAQ. The chain's CDR3 is CATIGQGSSPLHF. CDR3 in DNA: TGTGCCACCATCGGACAGGGTAGTTCACCCCTCCACTTT. Looking up the rest from reference TRBV7-8 and TRBJ1-6 gives the full variable domain: GAGVSQSPRYKVAKRGQDVALRCDPISGHVSLFWYQQALGQGPEFLTYFQNEAQLDKSGLPSDRFFAERPEGSVSTLKIQRTQQEDSAVYLCATIGQGSSPLHFGNGTRLTVT.